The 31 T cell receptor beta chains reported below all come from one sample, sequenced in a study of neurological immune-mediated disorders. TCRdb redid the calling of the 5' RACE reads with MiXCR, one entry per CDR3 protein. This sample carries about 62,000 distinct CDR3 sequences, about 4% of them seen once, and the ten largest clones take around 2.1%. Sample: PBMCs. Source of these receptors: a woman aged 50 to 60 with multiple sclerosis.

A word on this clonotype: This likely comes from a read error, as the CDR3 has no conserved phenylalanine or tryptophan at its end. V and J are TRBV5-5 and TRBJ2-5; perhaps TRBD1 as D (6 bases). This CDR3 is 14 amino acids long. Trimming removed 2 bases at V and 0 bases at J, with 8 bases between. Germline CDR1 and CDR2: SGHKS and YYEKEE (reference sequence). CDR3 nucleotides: TGTGCCAGCAGCTTTGCAGGGGACCAAGAGACCCAGTACAAC. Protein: CASSFAGDQETQYN.

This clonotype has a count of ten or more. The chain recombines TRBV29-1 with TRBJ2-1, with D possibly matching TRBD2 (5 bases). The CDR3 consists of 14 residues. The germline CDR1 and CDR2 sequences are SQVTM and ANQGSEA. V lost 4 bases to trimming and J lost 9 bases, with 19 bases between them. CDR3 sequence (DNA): TGCAGCGTTGTTCAGCGGACCGTAGGCGGTGAGCAGTTCTTC. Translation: CSVVQRTVGGEQFF.

CDR3 residues: CAWSSQQGARGYTF. CDR3 nucleotide sequence: TGTGCCTGGAGTTCCCAACAGGGGGCGAGAGGCTACACCTTC. The chain carries TRBV30 and TRBJ1-2; TRBD1 matches at 9 bases. The junction had 9 bases not matched to a gene; V was cut back by 2 bases and J by 8 bases. Germline CDR1 GTSNPN, CDR2 SVGIG (reference sequence). This CDR3 has 14 residues.

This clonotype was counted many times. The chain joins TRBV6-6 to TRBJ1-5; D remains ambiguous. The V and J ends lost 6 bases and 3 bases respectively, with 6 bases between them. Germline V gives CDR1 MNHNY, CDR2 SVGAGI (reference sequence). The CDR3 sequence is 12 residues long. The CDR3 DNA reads TGTGCCAGCAGCCTGAACAATCAGCCCCAGCATTTT. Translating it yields CASSLNNQPQHF.

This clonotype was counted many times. This CDR3 is CASSILAGNYEQYF. The CDR3 DNA is TGTGCCAGCAGCATCTTAGCGGGAAACTACGAGCAGTACTTC. The gene calls are TRBV7-2 and TRBJ2-7, with 8 bases that match TRBD2. V lost 5 bases and J lost 3; bases outside the gene matches: 6. CDR1 is SGHTA and CDR2 is FQGNSA in the germline V gene. The CDR3 covers 14 residues.

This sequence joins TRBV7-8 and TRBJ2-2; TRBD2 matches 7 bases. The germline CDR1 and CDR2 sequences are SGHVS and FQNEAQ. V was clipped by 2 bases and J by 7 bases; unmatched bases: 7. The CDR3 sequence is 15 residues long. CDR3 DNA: TGTGCCAGCAGCTTATCCGGGACTAAACTCGGGGAGCTGTTTTTT. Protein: CASSLSGTKLGELFF.

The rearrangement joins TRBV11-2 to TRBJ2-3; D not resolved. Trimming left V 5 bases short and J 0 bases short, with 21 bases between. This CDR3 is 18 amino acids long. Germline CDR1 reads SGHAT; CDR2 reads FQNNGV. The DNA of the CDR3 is TGTGCCAGCAGCCGAACCGGCCTAATACGGTATAGCACAGATACGCAGTATTTT. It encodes CASSRTGLIRYSTDTQYF.

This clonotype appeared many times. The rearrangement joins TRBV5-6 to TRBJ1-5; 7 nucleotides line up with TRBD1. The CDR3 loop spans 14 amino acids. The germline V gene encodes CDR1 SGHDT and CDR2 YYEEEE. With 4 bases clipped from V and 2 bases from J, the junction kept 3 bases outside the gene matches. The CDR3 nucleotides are TGTGCCAGCAGCCTAGACAGGGGCAATCAGCCCCAGCATTTT. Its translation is CASSLDRGNQPQHF. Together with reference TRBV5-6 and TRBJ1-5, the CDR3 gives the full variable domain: DAGVTQSPTHLIKTRGQQVTLRCSPKSGHDTVSWYQQALGQGPQFIFQYYEEEERQRGNFPDRFSGHQFPNYSSELNVNALLLGDSALYLCASSLDRGNQPQHFGDGTRLSIL.

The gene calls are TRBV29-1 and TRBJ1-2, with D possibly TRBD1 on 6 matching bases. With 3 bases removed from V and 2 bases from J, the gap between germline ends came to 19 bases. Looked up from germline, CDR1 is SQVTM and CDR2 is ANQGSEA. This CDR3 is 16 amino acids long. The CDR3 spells CSVDGGANTYNYGYTF. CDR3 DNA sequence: TGCAGCGTTGACGGGGGGGCGAACACCTACAACTATGGCTACACCTTC.

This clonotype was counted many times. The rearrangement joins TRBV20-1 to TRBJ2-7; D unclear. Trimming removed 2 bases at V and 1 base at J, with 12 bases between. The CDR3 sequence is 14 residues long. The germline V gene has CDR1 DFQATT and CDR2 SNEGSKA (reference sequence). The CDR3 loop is CSARLMGSSYEQYF. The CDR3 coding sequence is TGCAGTGCTAGACTCATGGGCAGTTCCTACGAGCAGTACTTC.

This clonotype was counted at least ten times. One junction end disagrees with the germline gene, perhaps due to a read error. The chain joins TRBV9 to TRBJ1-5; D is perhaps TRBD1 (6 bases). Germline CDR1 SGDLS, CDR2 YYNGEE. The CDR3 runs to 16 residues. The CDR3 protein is CASSVKTGHSNQPQNF. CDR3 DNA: TGTGCCAGCAGCGTAAAAACGGGACATAGCAATCAGCCCCAGAATTTT.

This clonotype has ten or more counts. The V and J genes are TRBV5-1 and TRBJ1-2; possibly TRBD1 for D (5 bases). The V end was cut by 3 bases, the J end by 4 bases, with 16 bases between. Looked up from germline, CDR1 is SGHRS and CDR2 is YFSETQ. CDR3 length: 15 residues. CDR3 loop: CASSSGDQDPYGYTF. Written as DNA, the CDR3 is TGCGCCAGCAGCTCGGGGGACCAGGACCCCTATGGCTACACCTTC.

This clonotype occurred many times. CDR3 protein: CASSLDQGAGEAFF. The DNA for the CDR3 is TGTGCCAGCAGCCTAGACCAGGGGGCTGGTGAAGCTTTCTTT. The chain is built from TRBV9 and TRBJ1-1, with TRBD1 matching over 8 bases. The CDR3 contains 14 residues. V was pared by 4 bases and J by 7 bases, with 9 bases of the junction left unmatched. CDR1 is SGDLS and CDR2 is YYNGEE in the germline V gene. The full variable domain, with the rest looked up from reference TRBV9 and TRBJ1-1, is DSGVTQTPKHLITATGQRVTLRCSPRSGDLSVYWYQQSLDQGLQFLIQYYNGEERAKGNILERFSAQQFPDLHSELNLSSLELGDSALYFCASSLDQGAGEAFFGQGTRLTVV.

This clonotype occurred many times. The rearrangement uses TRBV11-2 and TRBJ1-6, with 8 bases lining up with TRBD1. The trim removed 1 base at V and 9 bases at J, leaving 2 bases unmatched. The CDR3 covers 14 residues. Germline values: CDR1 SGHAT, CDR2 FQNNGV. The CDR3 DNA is TGTGCCAGCAGCTTAGCACAGGGGGGTTCACCCCTCCACTTT. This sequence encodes CASSLAQGGSPLHF.

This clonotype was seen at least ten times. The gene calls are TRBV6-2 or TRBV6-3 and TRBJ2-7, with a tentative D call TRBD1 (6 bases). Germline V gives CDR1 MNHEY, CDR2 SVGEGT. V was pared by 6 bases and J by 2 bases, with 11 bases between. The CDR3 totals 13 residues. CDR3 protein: CASSFRDTYEQYF. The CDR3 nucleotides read TGTGCCAGCAGCTTTCGGGACACCTACGAGCAGTACTTC.

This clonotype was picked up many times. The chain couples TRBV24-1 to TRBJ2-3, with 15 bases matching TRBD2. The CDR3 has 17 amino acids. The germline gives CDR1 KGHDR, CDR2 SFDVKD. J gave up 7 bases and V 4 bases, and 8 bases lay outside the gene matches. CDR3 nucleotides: TGTGCCACCAGTGAGCGGACTAGCGGGAGGGCCCTAAATACGCAGTATTTT. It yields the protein CATSERTSGRALNTQYF.

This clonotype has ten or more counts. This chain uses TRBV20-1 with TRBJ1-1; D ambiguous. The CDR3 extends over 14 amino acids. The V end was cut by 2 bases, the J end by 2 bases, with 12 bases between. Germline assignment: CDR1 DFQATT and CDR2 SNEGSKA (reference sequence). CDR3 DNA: TGCAGTGCTAGACACGGAAGCCAAAACACTGAAGCTTTCTTT. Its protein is CSARHGSQNTEAFF.

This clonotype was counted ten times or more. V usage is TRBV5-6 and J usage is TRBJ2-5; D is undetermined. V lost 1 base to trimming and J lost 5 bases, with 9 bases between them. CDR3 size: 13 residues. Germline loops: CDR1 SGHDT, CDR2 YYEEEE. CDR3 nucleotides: TGTGCCAGCAGCTTGTATACGCGGGAGACCCAGTACTTC. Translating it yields CASSLYTRETQYF.

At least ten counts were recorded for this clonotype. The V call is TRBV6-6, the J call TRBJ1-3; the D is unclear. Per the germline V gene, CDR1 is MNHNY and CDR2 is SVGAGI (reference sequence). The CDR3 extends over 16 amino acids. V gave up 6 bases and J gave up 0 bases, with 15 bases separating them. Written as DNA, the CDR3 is TGTGCCAGCAGCCCTCACGTAGGTCTCTCTGGAAACACCATATATTTT. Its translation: CASSPHVGLSGNTIYF.

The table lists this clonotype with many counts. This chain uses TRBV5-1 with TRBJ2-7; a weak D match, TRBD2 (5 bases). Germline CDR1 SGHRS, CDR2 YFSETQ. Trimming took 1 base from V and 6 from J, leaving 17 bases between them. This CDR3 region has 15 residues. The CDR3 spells CASSLPADYLGEQYF. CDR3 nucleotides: TGCGCCAGCAGCTTGCCAGCGGATTATTTAGGCGAGCAGTACTTC.

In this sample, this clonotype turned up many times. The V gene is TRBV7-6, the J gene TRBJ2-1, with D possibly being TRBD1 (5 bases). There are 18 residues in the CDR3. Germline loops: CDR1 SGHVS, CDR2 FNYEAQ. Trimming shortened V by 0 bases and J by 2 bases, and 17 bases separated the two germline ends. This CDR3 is CASSLAWQGLSAYNEQFF. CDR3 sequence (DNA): TGTGCCAGCAGCTTAGCGTGGCAGGGCCTTTCAGCCTACAATGAGCAGTTCTTC.

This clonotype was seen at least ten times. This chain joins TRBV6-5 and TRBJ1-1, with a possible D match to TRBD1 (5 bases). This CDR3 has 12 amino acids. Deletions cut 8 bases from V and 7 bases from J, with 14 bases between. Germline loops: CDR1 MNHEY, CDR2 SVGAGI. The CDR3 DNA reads TGTGCCAGCGGGGCATCCCAGATTGAAGCTTTCTTT. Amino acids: CASGASQIEAFF.

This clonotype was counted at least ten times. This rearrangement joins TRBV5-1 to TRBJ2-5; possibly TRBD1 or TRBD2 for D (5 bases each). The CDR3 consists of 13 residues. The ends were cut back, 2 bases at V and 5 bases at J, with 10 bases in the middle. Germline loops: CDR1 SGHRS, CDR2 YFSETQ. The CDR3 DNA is TGCGCCAGCAGCTTCGACAGAGGGGAGACCCAGTACTTC. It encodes CASSFDRGETQYF.

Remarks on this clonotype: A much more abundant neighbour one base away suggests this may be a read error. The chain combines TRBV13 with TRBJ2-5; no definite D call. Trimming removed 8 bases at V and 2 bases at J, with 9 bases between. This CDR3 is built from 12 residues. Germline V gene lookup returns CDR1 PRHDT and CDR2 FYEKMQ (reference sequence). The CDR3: CASSKGQETQYF. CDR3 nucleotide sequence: TGTGCCAGCTCAAAGGGACAAGAGACCCAGTACTTC.

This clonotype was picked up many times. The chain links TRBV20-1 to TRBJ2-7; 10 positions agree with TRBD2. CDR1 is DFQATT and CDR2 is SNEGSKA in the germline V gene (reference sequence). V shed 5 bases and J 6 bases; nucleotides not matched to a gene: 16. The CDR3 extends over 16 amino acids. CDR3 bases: TGCAGTGCTCAACCCCCACTAGCGGGACACTCTTCCGAGCAGTACTTC. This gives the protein CSAQPPLAGHSSEQYF.

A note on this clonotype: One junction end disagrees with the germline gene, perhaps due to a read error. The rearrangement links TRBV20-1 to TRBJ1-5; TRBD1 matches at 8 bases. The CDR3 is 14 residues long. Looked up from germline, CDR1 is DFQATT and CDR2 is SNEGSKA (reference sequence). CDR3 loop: CSAYDRGGNQPQNF. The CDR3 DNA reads TGCAGTGCTTACGACAGGGGCGGCAATCAGCCCCAGAATTTT.

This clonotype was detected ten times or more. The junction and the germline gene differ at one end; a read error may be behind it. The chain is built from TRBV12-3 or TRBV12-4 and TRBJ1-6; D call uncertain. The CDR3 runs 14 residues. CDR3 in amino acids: CASIKGPYNSPLHF. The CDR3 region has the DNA TGTGCCAGCATTAAGGGCCCCTACAATTCACCCCTCCACTTT.

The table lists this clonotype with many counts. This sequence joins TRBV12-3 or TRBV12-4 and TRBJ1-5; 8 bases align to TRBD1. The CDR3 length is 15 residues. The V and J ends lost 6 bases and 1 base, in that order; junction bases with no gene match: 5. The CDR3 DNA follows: TGTGCCAGCAGGATTGGGACAGGCAGCAATCAGCCCCAGCATTTT. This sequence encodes CASRIGTGSNQPQHF.

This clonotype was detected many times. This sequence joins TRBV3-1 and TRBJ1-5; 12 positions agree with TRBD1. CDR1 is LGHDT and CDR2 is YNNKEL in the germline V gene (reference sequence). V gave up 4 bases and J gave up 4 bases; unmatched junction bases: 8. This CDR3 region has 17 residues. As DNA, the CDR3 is TGTGCCAGCAGCCGTCGGGACAGGGGGCTCGGTAATCAGCCCCAGCATTTT. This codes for CASSRRDRGLGNQPQHF. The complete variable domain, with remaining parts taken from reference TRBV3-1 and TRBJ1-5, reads DTAVSQTPKYLVTQMGNDKSIKCEQNLGHDTMYWYKQDSKKFLKIMFSYNNKELIINETVPNRFSPKSPDKAHLNLHINSLELGDSAVYFCASSRRDRGLGNQPQHFGDGTRLSIL.

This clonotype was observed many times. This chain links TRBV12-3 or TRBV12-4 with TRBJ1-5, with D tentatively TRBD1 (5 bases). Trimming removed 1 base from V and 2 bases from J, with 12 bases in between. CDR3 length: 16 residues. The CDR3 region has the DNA TGTGCCAGCAGTTTAGGAAGTGGGACCGGCAATCAGCCCCAGCATTTT. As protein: CASSLGSGTGNQPQHF.

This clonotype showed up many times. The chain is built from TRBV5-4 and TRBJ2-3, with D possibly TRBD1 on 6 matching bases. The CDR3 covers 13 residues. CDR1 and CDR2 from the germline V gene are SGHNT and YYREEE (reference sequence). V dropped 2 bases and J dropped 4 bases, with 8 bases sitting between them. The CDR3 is CASSFPGADTQYF. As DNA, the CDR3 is TGTGCCAGCAGCTTTCCAGGGGCAGATACGCAGTATTTT.